A single sample gave rise to the 26 T cell receptor beta chains below, sequenced in a study of blood T cell repertoires in COVID-19. The table came from immunoSEQ multiplex PCR; TCRdb's copy has only in-frame clones and leaves some out. The data show around 150,000 clones, over 60% seen once. Material for sequencing was peripheral blood. Receptor source: a man in his sixties with acute or convalescent COVID-19.

The chain joins TRBV28 to TRBJ2-7; a possible D gene is TRBD1 (6 bases). Germline V CDR1 and CDR2: MDHEN, SYDVKM. Between the trimmed V and J ends, which lost 1 base and 5 bases, there was a span of 18 bases. This CDR3 spans 16 amino acids. In DNA, the CDR3 is TGTGCCAGCAGTTTATTAGGGGTAGGGGGTCCCCACGAGCAGTACTTC. Translating gives CASSLLGVGGPHEQYF.

This chain connects TRBV24-1 to TRBJ2-1; D is uncertain. CDR3 length: 15 residues. Trimming removed 0 bases from V and 3 bases from J, with 8 bases in between. Germline lookup yields CDR1 KGHDR and CDR2 SFDVKD. The CDR3 region is CATSDLNSGYNEQFF. Written as DNA, the CDR3 is TGTGCCACCAGTGATTTGAATTCGGGCTACAATGAGCAGTTCTTC.

The chain is built from TRBV9 and TRBJ2-2; 9 nucleotides agree with TRBD2. The V gene's germline CDR1 is SGDLS and CDR2 YYNGEE. The CDR3 runs 15 residues. Germline trimming cut 2 bases from V and 7 bases from J; bases unmatched to any gene: 6. This CDR3 is CASSVAGGPGGELFF. The CDR3 region has the DNA TGTGCCAGCAGCGTGGCGGGGGGGCCTGGCGGGGAGCTGTTTTTT.

CDR3 sequence (DNA): TGTGCCTGGAGTTCCTACAGCAGGGGTCCTGAAGCTTTCTTT. Its protein product is CAWSSYSRGPEAFF. V is TRBV30 and J is TRBJ1-1; tentative D call: TRBD1 (6 bases). The V gene's germline CDR1 is GTSNPN and CDR2 SVGIG (reference sequence). Trimming took 2 bases from V and 6 from J, leaving 16 bases between them. The CDR3 sequence is 14 residues long.

The chain combines TRBV9 with TRBJ1-2; tentative D call: TRBD1 (5 bases). This CDR3 spans 21 amino acids. The germline V gene has CDR1 SGDLS and CDR2 YYNGEE. The V gene lost 0 bases and the J gene lost 0 bases, with 27 bases spanning the gap. DNA for the CDR3: TGTGCCAGCAGCGTAGAGTCAGATTCGAGGACACCAACACAATCTAACTATGGCTACACCTTC. Protein sequence: CASSVESDSRTPTQSNYGYTF.

J is TRBJ2-4 and V is TRBV15, with a possible D match to TRBD1 (6 bases). Trimming cost V 4 bases and J 0 bases, with 16 bases left between them. This CDR3 spans 17 amino acids. Germline loops: CDR1 LNHNV, CDR2 YYDKDF (reference sequence). The CDR3 nucleotides are TGTGCCACCAGCACCCGGGACAACCCATTAGCCAAAAACATTCAGTACTTC. It yields the protein CATSTRDNPLAKNIQYF. Filled out from reference TRBV15 and TRBJ2-4, the complete variable domain reads DAMVIQNPRYQVTQFGKPVTLSCSQTLNHNVMYWYQQKSSQAPKLLFHYYDKDFNNEADTPDNFQSRRPNTSFCFLDIRSPGLGDTAMYLCATSTRDNPLAKNIQYFGAGTRLSVL.

The chain employs TRBV28 and TRBJ2-7; 7 bases match TRBD2. The germline V gene has CDR1 MDHEN and CDR2 SYDVKM. The CDR3 totals 13 residues. The V gene end was trimmed by 7 bases and the J gene end by 5 bases; junction bases not matched to a gene: 8. This chain's CDR3 is CASTRGEVHEQYF. CDR3 in DNA: TGTGCCAGCACACGGGGGGAAGTCCACGAGCAGTACTTC.

The chain combines TRBV5-5 with TRBJ1-4; TRBD1 might be the D (5 bases). The CDR3 totals 13 residues. CDR1 is SGHKS, CDR2 YYEKEE, per germline (reference sequence). The V end lost 4 bases, the J end lost 8 bases, and 12 bases lay between the germline ends. The CDR3 region has the DNA TGTGCCAGCAGCGGAGGGACGGGCGAAAAACTGTTTTTT. As protein: CASSGGTGEKLFF.

The rearrangement links TRBV28 to TRBJ1-4; D is ambiguous. Germline V CDR1 and CDR2: MDHEN, SYDVKM. Trimming cost V 6 bases and J 7 bases, with 12 bases left between them. This CDR3 has 13 amino acids. The CDR3, as DNA: TGTGCCAGCAGAGTCCGAAGCCCTGAAAAACTGTTTTTT. Protein: CASRVRSPEKLFF.

The chain combines TRBV28 with TRBJ1-3, with TRBD1 matching over 10 bases. Per the germline V gene, CDR1 is MDHEN and CDR2 is SYDVKM. This CDR3 comprises 14 residues. V lost 3 bases and J lost 8; bases outside the gene matches: 4. The CDR3 sequence: CASSFQTGGYTIYF. In DNA, the CDR3 is TGTGCCAGCAGTTTTCAGACAGGGGGCTACACCATATATTTT.

V and J are TRBV10-3 and TRBJ2-7; weak D call: TRBD2 (7 bases). V lost 0 bases and J 0 bases, leaving 12 bases between the germline ends. This CDR3 comprises 16 residues. CDR1 and CDR2 (germline): ENHRY, SYGVKD. CDR3: CAISESLGGVSYEQYF. The CDR3 nucleotides are TGTGCCATCAGTGAGTCACTAGGGGGGGTCTCCTACGAGCAGTACTTC.

The genes are TRBV5-1 and TRBJ1-2, with unresolved D. CDR1 is SGHRS, CDR2 YFSETQ, per germline. This CDR3 has 13 residues. V shed 4 bases and J shed 0 bases, with 7 bases lying between them. The CDR3 DNA reads as TGCGCCAGCAGCCCGACTCCTAACTATGGCTACACCTTC. Protein: CASSPTPNYGYTF.

V and J are TRBV19 and TRBJ2-7; 9 positions agree with TRBD2. This CDR3 is built from 16 residues. Germline V gene sequence: CDR1 LNHDA, CDR2 SQIVND (reference sequence). Trimming at V came to 5 bases and at J to 7 bases, leaving 15 bases not matched to a gene. The CDR3 DNA reads as TGTGCCAGTAGTCCCGGAGGCGGGGGGGCCCCCGGGGAGCAGTACTTC. It is translated as CASSPGGGGAPGEQYF.

This clone appeared a single time. V usage is TRBV19 and J usage is TRBJ1-3, with 8 bases lining up with TRBD1. V lost 4 bases, J lost 4 bases, and 12 bases stayed unmatched. CDR3 size: 17 residues. From germline, CDR1 is LNHDA and CDR2 SQIVND (reference sequence). CDR3 sequence: CASSTRTGKISGNTIYF. CDR3 bases: TGTGCCAGTAGTACCCGGACAGGGAAAATCTCCGGAAACACCATATATTTT. The whole variable domain, remainder taken from reference TRBV19 and TRBJ1-3, is DGGITQSPKYLFRKEGQNVTLSCEQNLNHDAMYWYRQDPGQGLRLIYYSQIVNDFQKGDIAEGYSVSREKKESFPLTVTSAQKNPTAFYLCASSTRTGKISGNTIYFGEGSWLTVV.

The gene calls are TRBV5-4 and TRBJ2-5; 9 bases map to TRBD2. Germline CDR1 is SGHNT and CDR2 is YYREEE (reference sequence). CDR3 length: 17 amino acids. The V segment lost 0 bases and the J segment 5 bases; nucleotides outside the gene matches: 11. As DNA, the CDR3 is TGTGCCAGCAGCTTGGCACCGCGGGGGGGCCTGAAGGAGACCCAGTACTTC. Its translation: CASSLAPRGGLKETQYF.

This clone was seen once. J is TRBJ2-3 and V is TRBV7-9; TRBD2 aligns across 12 bases. This CDR3 is 16 amino acids long. Per the germline V gene, CDR1 is SEHNR and CDR2 is FQNEAQ (reference sequence). Germline trimming cut 5 bases from V and 2 bases from J; bases unmatched to any gene: 5. CDR3 residues: CASSVTSGGPTDTQYF. DNA of the CDR3: TGTGCCAGCAGCGTAACTAGCGGGGGGCCCACAGATACGCAGTATTTT.

The chain has TRBV5-1 and TRBJ2-2; TRBD1 matches at 7 bases. Per germline, CDR1 SGHRS and CDR2 YFSETQ. Trimming at V came to 0 bases and at J to 1 base, leaving 6 bases not matched to a gene. The CDR3 contains 17 residues. DNA for the CDR3: TGCGCCAGCAGCTTGGGGGACAGCGGTAGGAACACCGGGGAGCTGTTTTTT. Amino acids: CASSLGDSGRNTGELFF.

This clone has a single count. Other DNA sequences within the sample encode an identical CDR3. The gene calls are TRBV6-5 and TRBJ2-3; 10 nucleotides match TRBD2. The trim removed 2 bases at V and 4 bases at J, leaving 3 bases unmatched. CDR1 is MNHEY, CDR2 SVGAGI, per germline. CDR3 length: 15 residues. CDR3 DNA sequence: TGTGCCAGCAGTTACGGAGCGGGGGGGTCAGATACGCAGTATTTT. This translates into CASSYGAGGSDTQYF.

The chain joins TRBV5-1 to TRBJ2-2; 10 nucleotides align to TRBD1. Looked up from germline, CDR1 is SGHRS and CDR2 is YFSETQ. Trimming removed 1 base from V and 7 bases from J; junction bases left unmatched: 7. This CDR3 spans 16 amino acids. The CDR3 sequence is CASSLRETGGFGELFF. The CDR3 DNA is TGCGCCAGCAGCTTGCGTGAGACAGGGGGCTTCGGGGAGCTGTTTTTT.

The rearrangement joins TRBV9 to TRBJ2-5; 10 bases are a match to TRBD2. Germline V gene lookup returns CDR1 SGDLS and CDR2 YYNGEE. With 1 base clipped from V and 4 bases from J, the junction kept 4 bases outside the gene matches. This CDR3 spans 15 amino acids. DNA of the CDR3: TGTGCCAGCAGCGTACTAGCGGGGGATGGAGAGACCCAGTACTTC. This codes for CASSVLAGDGETQYF.

This chain uses TRBV11-2 with TRBJ2-5; D gene ambiguous. Trimming left V 1 base short and J 5 bases short, with 8 bases between. Germline V gene sequence: CDR1 SGHAT, CDR2 FQNNGV. This CDR3 spans 13 amino acids. The CDR3 region has the DNA TGTGCCAGCAGCTTAGTTGCCGGGGAGACCCAGTACTTC. This gives the protein CASSLVAGETQYF.

CDR3 amino acids: CASSSGQTGSYEQYF. The CDR3, as DNA: TGCGCCAGCAGCTCCGGACAGACCGGGTCCTACGAGCAGTACTTC. J is TRBJ2-7 and V is TRBV5-1; a weak D match, TRBD1 (6 bases). CDR1 is SGHRS, CDR2 YFSETQ, per germline. The V end was cut by 3 bases, the J end by 1 base, with 14 bases between. This CDR3 region has 15 residues.

In regard to this clone: The sample contains more than one DNA sequence encoding this CDR3. This CDR3 reads CASSLKQGYEQYF. CDR3 in DNA: TGTGCCAGCTCCCTAAAACAGGGCTACGAGCAGTACTTC. The chain combines TRBV18 with TRBJ2-7; D perhaps matches TRBD1 (6 bases). The V and J ends lost 6 bases and 3 bases respectively, with 12 bases between them. The CDR3 has 13 amino acids. Germline V CDR1 and CDR2: KGHSH, LQKENI.

The chain is built from TRBV12-5 and TRBJ1-1, with a weak D call TRBD1 (6 bases). CDR1 and CDR2 from the germline V gene are LGHNT and FRNRAP. The V end was cut by 0 bases, the J end by 4 bases, with 15 bases between. The CDR3 sequence is 16 residues long. The CDR3 DNA reads TGTGCTAGTGGTTTGGTACTGGGCAGGGGCGGCACTGAAGCTTTCTTT. Its translation: CASGLVLGRGGTEAFF.

The V and J genes are TRBV24-1 and TRBJ1-2; D possibly corresponds to TRBD1 (5 bases). V was clipped by 4 bases and J by 6 bases, with 11 bases between them. Germline CDR1 and CDR2: KGHDR and SFDVKD. The CDR3 has 13 amino acids. The CDR3 loop is CATSEGQGHGYTF. The CDR3 DNA sequence: TGTGCCACCAGTGAGGGGCAGGGCCATGGCTACACCTTC.

The V call is TRBV7-2, the J call TRBJ2-7; 15 bases line up with TRBD2. Germline trimming cut 5 bases from V and 2 bases from J; bases unmatched to any gene: 10. Germline V CDR1 and CDR2: SGHTA, FQGNSA. This CDR3 is built from 18 residues. CDR3 protein: CASSPGTSGGYPTYEQYF. Here the CDR3 DNA reads TGTGCCAGCAGCCCAGGGACTAGCGGGGGGTACCCTACCTACGAGCAGTACTTC.